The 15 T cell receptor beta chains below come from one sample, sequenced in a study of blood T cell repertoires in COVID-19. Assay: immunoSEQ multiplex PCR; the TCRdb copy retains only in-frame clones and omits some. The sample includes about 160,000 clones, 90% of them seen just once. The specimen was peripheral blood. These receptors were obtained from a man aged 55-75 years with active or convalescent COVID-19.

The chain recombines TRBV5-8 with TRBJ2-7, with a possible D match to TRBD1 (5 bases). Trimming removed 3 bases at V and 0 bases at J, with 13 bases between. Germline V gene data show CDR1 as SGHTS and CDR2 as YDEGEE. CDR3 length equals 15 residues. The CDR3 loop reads CASSSRQMNSYEQYF. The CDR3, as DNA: TGTGCCAGCAGCTCGAGACAGATGAACTCCTACGAGCAGTACTTC. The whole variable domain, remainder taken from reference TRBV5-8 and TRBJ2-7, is EAGVTQSPTHLIKTRGQQATLRCSPISGHTSVYWYQQALGLGLQFLLWYDEGEERNRGNFPPRFSGRQFPNYSSELNVNALELEDSALYLCASSSRQMNSYEQYFGPGTRLTVT.

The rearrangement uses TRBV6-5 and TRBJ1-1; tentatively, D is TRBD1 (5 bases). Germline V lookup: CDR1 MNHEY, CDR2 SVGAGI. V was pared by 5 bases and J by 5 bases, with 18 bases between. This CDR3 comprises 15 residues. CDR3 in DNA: TGTGCCAGCAGTCCCGATTTGGGGGAGGTAACTGAAGCTTTCTTT. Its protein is CASSPDLGEVTEAFF.

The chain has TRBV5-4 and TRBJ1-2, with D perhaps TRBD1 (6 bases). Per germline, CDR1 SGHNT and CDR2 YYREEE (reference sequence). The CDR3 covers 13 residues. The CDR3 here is CATAGGRNYGYTF. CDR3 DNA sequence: TGTGCGACCGCGGGGGGCCGCAACTATGGCTACACCTTC.

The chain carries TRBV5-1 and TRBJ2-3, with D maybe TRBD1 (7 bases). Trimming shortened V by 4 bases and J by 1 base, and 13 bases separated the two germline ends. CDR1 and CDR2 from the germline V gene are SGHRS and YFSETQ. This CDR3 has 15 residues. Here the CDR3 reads CASSVQGEGTDTQYF. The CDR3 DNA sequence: TGCGCCAGCAGCGTGCAGGGGGAGGGCACAGATACGCAGTATTTT.

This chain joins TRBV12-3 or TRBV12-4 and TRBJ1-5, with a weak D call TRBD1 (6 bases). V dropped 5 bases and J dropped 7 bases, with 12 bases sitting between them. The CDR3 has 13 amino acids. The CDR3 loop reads CASSAGEVQPQHF. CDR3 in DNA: TGTGCCAGCAGTGCAGGGGAAGTGCAGCCCCAGCATTTT.

The CDR3 loop is CASSESNGLAGGVGSYNEQFF. CDR3 DNA: TGCGCCAGCAGTGAGTCCAATGGACTAGCGGGTGGGGTGGGCTCCTACAATGAGCAGTTCTTC. This chain connects TRBV10-2 to TRBJ2-1, with 11 bases lining up with TRBD2. The V segment lost 0 bases and the J segment 0 bases; nucleotides outside the gene matches: 13. This CDR3 has 21 residues. Germline V gene data show CDR1 as WSHSY and CDR2 as SAAADI.

CDR3 in DNA: TGTGCCAGCATTCCTTCGAGGAGCTCCTATAATTCACCCCTCCACTTT. This encodes CASIPSRSSYNSPLHF. The rearrangement links TRBV2 to TRBJ1-6; D remains ambiguous. Between the trimmed V and J ends, which lost 7 bases and 0 bases, there was a span of 13 bases. CDR1 and CDR2 from the germline V gene are SNHLY and FYNNEI. The CDR3 extends over 16 amino acids. The full variable domain, completed using reference TRBV2 and TRBJ1-6, is EPEVTQTPSHQVTQMGQEVILRCVPISNHLYFYWYRQILGQKVEFLVSFYNNEISEKSEIFDDQFSVERPDGSNFTLKIRSTKLEDSAMYFCASIPSRSSYNSPLHFGNGTRLTVT.

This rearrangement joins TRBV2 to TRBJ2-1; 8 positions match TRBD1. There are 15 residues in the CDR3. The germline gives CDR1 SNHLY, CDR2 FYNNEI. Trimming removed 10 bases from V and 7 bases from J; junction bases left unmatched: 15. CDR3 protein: CATKVREQGENEQFF. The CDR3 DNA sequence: TGTGCCACCAAGGTTCGGGAACAGGGGGAGAATGAGCAGTTCTTC.

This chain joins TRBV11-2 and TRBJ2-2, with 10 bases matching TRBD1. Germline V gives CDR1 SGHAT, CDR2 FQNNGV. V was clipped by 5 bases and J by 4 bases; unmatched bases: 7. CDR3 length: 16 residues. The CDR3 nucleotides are TGTGCCAGCAGCCCAGCCGGGACAGGGGCCACCGGGGAGCTGTTTTTT. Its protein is CASSPAGTGATGELFF.

CDR3 in DNA: TGTGCCAGCAGTTACTCCTGGGACAGGGGACCCTACGAGCAGTACTTC. Translated, it gives CASSYSWDRGPYEQYF. The chain carries TRBV6-5 and TRBJ2-7; 10 bases match TRBD1. CDR3 length: 16 amino acids. Per the germline V gene, CDR1 is MNHEY and CDR2 is SVGAGI. V lost 0 bases and J lost 2; bases outside the gene matches: 4.

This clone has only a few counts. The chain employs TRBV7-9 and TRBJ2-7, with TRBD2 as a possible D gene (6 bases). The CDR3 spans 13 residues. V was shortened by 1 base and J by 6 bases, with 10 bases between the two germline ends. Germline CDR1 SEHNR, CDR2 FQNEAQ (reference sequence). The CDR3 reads CASSLGSGVEQYF. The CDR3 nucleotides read TGTGCCAGCAGCTTAGGGTCGGGGGTCGAGCAGTACTTC.

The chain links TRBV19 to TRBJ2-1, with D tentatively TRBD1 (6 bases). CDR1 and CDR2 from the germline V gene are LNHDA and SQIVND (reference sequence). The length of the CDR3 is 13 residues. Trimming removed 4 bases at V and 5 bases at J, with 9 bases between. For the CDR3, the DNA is TGTGCCAGTAGTACAAACAGGGACAATGAGCAGTTCTTC. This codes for CASSTNRDNEQFF.

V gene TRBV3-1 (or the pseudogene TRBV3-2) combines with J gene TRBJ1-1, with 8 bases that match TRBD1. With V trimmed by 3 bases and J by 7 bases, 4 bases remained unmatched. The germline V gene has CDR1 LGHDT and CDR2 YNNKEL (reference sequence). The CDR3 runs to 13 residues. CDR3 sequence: CASSQQGAGEAFF. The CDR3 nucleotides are TGTGCCAGCAGCCAGCAGGGGGCTGGTGAAGCTTTCTTT.

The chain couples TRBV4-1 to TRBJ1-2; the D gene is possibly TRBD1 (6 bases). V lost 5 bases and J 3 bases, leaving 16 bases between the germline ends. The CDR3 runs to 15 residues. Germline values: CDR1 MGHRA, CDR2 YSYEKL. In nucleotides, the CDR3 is TGCGCCAGCAGCGAAGTGGGGGCTGTGGACTATGGCTACACCTTC. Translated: CASSEVGAVDYGYTF.

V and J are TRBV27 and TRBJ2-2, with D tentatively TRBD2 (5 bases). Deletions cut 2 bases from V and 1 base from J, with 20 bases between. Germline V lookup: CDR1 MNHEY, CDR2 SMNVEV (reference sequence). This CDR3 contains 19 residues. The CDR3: CASSLKRIATNVNTGELFF. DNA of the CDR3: TGTGCCAGCAGTTTAAAGCGGATAGCCACTAATGTGAACACCGGGGAGCTGTTTTTT.